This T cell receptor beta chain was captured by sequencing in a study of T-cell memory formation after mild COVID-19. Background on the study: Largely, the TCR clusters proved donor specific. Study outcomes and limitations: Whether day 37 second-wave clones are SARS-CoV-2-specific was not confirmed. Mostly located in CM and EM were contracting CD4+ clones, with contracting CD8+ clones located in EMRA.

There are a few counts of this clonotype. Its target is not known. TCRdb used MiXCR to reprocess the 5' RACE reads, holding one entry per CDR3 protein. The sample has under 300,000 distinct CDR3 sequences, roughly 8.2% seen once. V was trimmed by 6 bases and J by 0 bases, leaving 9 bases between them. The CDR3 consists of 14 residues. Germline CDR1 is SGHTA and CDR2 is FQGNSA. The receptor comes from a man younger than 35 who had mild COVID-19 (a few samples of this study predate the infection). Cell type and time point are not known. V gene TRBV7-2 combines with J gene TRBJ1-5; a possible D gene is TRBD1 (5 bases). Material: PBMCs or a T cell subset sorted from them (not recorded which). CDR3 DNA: TGTGCCAGCAGTCGGGACTTTAGCAATCAGCCCCAGCATTTT. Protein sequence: CASSRDFSNQPQHF.